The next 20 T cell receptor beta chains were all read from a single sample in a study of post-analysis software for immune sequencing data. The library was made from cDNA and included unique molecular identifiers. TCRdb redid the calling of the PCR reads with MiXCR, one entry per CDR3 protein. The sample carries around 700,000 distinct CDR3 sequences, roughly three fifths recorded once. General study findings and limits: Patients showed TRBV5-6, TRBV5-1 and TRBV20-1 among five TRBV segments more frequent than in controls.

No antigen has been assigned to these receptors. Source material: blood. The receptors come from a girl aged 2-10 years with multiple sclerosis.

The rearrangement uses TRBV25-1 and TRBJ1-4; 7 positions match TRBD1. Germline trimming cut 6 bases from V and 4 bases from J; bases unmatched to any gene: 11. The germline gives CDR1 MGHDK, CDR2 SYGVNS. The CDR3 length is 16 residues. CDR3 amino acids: CASSDGVRGFNEKLFF. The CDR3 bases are TGTGCCAGCAGCGATGGGGTCAGGGGGTTTAATGAAAAACTGTTTTTT.

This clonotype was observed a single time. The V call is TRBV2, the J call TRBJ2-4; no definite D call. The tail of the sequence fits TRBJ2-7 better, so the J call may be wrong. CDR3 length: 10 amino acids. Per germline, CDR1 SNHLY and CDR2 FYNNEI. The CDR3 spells CASREHEQYF. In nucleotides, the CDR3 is TGTGCCAGCAGGGAGCACGAGCAGTACTTC.

The DNA for the CDR3 is TGCGCCAGCAGCACGGACAGCCCTAACTATGGCTACACCTTC. This translates into CASSTDSPNYGYTF. This sequence joins TRBV5-1 and TRBJ1-2, with a tentative D call TRBD1 (6 bases). Between the trimmed V and J ends, which lost 4 bases and 0 bases, there was a span of 10 bases. CDR1 and CDR2 from the germline V gene are SGHRS and YFSETQ. The length of the CDR3 is 14 residues.

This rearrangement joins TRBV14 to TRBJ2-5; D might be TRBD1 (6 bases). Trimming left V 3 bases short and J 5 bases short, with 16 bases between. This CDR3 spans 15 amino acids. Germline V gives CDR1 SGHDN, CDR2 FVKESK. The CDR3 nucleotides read TGTGCCAGCAGCCACCTCGGGACACCTAAGGAGACCCAGTACTTC. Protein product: CASSHLGTPKETQYF.

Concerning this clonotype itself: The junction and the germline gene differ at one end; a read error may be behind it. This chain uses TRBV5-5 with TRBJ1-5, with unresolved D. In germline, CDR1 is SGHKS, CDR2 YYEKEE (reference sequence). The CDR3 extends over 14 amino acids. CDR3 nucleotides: TGCGCCAGCAGCCCCCAGGTCGGGAATCAGCCCCAGCATTTT. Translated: CASSPQVGNQPQHF.

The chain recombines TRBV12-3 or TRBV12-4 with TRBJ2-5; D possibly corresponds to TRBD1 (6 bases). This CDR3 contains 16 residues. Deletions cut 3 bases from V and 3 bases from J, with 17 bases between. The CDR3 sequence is CASSLMGWGREETQYF. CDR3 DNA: TGTGCCAGCAGTTTGATGGGATGGGGGCGGGAAGAGACCCAGTACTTC.

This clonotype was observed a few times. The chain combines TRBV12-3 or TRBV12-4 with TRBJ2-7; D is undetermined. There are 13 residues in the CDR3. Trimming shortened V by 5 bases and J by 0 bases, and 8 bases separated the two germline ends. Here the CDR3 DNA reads TGTGCCAGCAGTACAGCGAGCTCCTACGAGCAGTACTTC. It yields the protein CASSTASSYEQYF.

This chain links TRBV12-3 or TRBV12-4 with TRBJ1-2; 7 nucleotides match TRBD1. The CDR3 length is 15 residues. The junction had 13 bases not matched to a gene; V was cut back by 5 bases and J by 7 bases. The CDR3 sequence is CASSHSGTVLVGYTF. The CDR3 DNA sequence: TGTGCCAGCAGTCATTCGGGGACAGTTCTAGTTGGCTACACCTTC.

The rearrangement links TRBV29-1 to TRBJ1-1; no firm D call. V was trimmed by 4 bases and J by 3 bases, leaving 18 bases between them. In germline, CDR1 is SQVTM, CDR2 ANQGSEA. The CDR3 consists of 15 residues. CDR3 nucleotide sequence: TGCAGCGTTGGATCGCTAGCAACCGATTACACTGAAGCTTTCTTT. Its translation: CSVGSLATDYTEAFF.

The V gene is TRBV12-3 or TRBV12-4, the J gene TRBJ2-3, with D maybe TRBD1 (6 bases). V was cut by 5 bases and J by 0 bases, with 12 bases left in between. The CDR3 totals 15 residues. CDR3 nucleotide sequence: TGTGCCAGCAGTGCAGGGGAAGTGAGCACAGATACGCAGTATTTT. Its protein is CASSAGEVSTDTQYF.

CDR3 sequence reads: CSAGAIRTDPFQETQYF. The CDR3 DNA reads TGCAGTGCTGGAGCCATCCGGACAGACCCCTTCCAAGAGACCCAGTACTTC. The V call is TRBV20-1, the J call TRBJ2-5; perhaps TRBD1 as D (6 bases). CDR3 length equals 17 residues. V lost 5 bases, J lost 1 base, and 23 bases lay in between. Germline loops: CDR1 DFQATT, CDR2 SNEGSKA (reference sequence).

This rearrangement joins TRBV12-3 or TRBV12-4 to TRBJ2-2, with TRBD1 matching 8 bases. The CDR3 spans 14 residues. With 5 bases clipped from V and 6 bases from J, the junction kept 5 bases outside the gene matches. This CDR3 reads CASSPDRGPGELFF. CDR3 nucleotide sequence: TGTGCCAGCAGTCCCGACAGGGGACCCGGGGAGCTGTTTTTT.

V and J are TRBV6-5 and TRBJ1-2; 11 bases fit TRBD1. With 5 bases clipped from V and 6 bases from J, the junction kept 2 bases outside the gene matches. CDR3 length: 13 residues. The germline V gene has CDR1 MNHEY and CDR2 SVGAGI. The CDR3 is CASSGQGADGYTF. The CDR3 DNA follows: TGTGCCAGCAGTGGACAGGGGGCGGATGGCTACACCTTC.

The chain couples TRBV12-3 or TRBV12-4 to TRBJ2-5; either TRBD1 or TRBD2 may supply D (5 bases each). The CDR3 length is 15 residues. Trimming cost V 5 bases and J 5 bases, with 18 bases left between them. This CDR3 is CASSATGTPGETQYF. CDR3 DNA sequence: TGTGCCAGCAGTGCTACCGGGACCCCCGGGGAGACCCAGTACTTC.

In DNA, the CDR3 is TGTGCCATCAGGCCCGGGAGGCAGAACGAAGCTTTCTTT. It translates to CAIRPGRQNEAFF. The chain uses TRBV10-3 and TRBJ1-1; D is undetermined. V was shortened by 6 bases and J by 8 bases, with 16 bases between the two germline ends. CDR1 and CDR2 from the germline V gene are ENHRY and SYGVKD. The CDR3 covers 13 residues.

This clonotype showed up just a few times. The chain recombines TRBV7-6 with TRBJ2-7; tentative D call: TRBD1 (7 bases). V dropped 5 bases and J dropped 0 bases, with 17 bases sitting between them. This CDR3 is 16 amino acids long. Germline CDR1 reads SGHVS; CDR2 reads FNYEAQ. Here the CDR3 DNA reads TGTGCCAGCAGCGGGAGGCGGGACAGATTCTCCTACGAGCAGTACTTC. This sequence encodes CASSGRRDRFSYEQYF.

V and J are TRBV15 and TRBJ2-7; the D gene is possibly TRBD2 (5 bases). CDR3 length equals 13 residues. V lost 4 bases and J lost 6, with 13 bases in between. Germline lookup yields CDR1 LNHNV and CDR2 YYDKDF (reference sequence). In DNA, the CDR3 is TGTGCCACCAGCATGGGAGAGGGTCGCGAGCAGTACTTC. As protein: CATSMGEGREQYF.

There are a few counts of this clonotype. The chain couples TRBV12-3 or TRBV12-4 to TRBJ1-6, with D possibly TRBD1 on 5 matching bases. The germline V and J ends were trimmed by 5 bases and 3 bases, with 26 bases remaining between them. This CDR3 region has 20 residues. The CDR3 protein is CASSLTQNPGRTNYNSPLHF. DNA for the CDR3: TGTGCCAGCAGTCTGACCCAGAACCCGGGACGGACAAACTATAATTCACCCCTCCACTTT.

The CDR3 here is CASSPGRAEYGYTF. CDR3 coding DNA: TGTGCCAGCAGCCCCGGGAGGGCTGAGTATGGCTACACCTTC. V is TRBV3-1 and J is TRBJ1-2; D gene uncertain. There are 14 residues in the CDR3. Trimming shortened V by 4 bases and J by 5 bases, and 14 bases separated the two germline ends. Germline assignment: CDR1 LGHDT and CDR2 YNNKEL (reference sequence).

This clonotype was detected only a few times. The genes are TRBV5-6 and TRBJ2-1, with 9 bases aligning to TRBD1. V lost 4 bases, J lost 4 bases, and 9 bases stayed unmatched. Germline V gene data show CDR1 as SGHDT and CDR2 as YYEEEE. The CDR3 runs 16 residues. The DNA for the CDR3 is TGTGCCAGCAGCAATGGCGTCGGACAGGGGTACAATGAGCAGTTCTTC. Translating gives CASSNGVGQGYNEQFF.